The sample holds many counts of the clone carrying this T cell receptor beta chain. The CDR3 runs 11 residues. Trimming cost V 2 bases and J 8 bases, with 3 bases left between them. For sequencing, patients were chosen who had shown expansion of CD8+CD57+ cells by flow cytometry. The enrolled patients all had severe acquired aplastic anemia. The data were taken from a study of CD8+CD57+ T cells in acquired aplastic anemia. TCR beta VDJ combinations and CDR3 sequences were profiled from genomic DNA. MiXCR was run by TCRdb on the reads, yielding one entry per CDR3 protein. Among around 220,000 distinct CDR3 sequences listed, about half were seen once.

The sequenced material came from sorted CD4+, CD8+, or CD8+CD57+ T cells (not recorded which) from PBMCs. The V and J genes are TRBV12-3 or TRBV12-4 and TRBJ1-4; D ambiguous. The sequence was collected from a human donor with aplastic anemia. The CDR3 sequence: CASSLLEKLFF. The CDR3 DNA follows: TGTGCCAGCAGTTTATTGGAAAAACTGTTTTTT.